The T cell receptor (beta chain) described here comes from a study of OX40 agonist ivuxolimab in advanced cancers. Study context: At 65% to 90% male, the cohort had a mean age of approximately 64 years, ranging from 23 to 79. Study outcomes and limitations: Dosing at 0.1 to 3.0 mg/kg was accompanied by clonal expansion of CD4+ and CD8+ blood T cells by week 6.

Patients were excluded for autoimmune disease history or systemic immunosuppression. Blood was sampled at baseline, cycle 4 day 1, and cycle 7 day 1. TCRdb keeps only in-frame clones here, not all; method: immunoSEQ multiplex PCR. The repertoire consists of about 20,000 clones, with around three quarters occurring once and the leading ten covering 16%. With regard to this clone: Its target is not known.

Germline loops: CDR1 MNHEY, CDR2 SVGAGI. Trimming pared 5 bases from V and 4 bases from J, leaving 17 bases between. The CDR3 runs to 15 residues. The gene calls are TRBV6-5 and TRBJ1-2, with TRBD1 as a possible D gene (5 bases). This TCR was sampled from an adult with an advanced solid tumor such as melanoma, head and neck, liver or kidney cancer. The source material was CD4+ or CD8+ T cells sorted from blood, sampled in a trial of the OX40 agonist ivuxolimab. The CDR3 loop reads CASSPARRGPYGYTF. The DNA for the CDR3 is TGTGCCAGCAGTCCGGCTCGGAGGGGCCCCTATGGCTACACCTTC.